These T cell receptor beta chains were read from a single sample in a study of T-cell reconstitution after alpha-beta-depleted transplantation in children. From the PCR reads, TCRdb called clonotypes with MiXCR, one entry per CDR3 protein. The sample consists of some 450,000 distinct CDR3 sequences, approximately 42% of them appearing once. The sample consisted of PBMCs, taken before TCRalphabeta/CD19-depleted stem cell transplant. The origin of the receptors is a girl aged 2-10 years with aplastic anemia, due to receive a stem cell transplant. CDR3s include the opening cysteine and the closing phenylalanine or tryptophan. Fields, in order: V gene, clone size, J gene, D gene, CDR3 protein, CDR3 DNA. D genes are given only for firm matches. Clone size appears in some rows only: once, few, many, or a class for an expanded clone.

v_gene: TRBV6-1; abundance: few; j_gene: TRBJ1-1; d_gene: TRBD1; CDR3aa: CASRPIPGQGNTEAFF; CDR3nt: TGTGCCAGCAGGCCAATCCCGGGACAGGGCAACACTGAAGCTTTCTTT
v_gene: TRBV29-1; abundance: -; j_gene: TRBJ1-2; d_gene: -; CDR3aa: CSVDGGDYGYTF; CDR3nt: TGCAGCGTTGATGGAGGGGACTATGGCTACACCTTC
v_gene: TRBV12-3/TRBV12-4; abundance: many; j_gene: TRBJ1-2; d_gene: TRBD1; CDR3aa: CASRQGGKYGYTF; CDR3nt: TGTGCCAGCAGGCAGGGGGGGAAATATGGCTACACCTTC
v_gene: TRBV15; abundance: few; j_gene: TRBJ2-4; d_gene: -; CDR3aa: CATSRDAGVNIQYF; CDR3nt: TGTGCCACCAGCAGAGACGCAGGGGTGAACATTCAGTACTTC
v_gene: TRBV7-9; abundance: -; j_gene: TRBJ2-7; d_gene: TRBD1; CDR3aa: CASSLSGQGRWEQYF; CDR3nt: TGTGCCAGCAGCCTCAGCGGACAGGGCCGATGGGAGCAGTACTTC
v_gene: TRBV5-1; abundance: -; j_gene: TRBJ2-1; d_gene: -; CDR3aa: CASSLMGGGRSGGNEQFF; CDR3nt: TGCGCCAGCAGCTTGATGGGCGGGGGCCGCTCCGGGGGGAATGAGCAGTTCTTC
v_gene: TRBV19; abundance: -; j_gene: TRBJ2-2; d_gene: -; CDR3aa: CASSIPGITGELFF; CDR3nt: TGTGCCAGTAGTATACCCGGCATTACCGGGGAGCTGTTTTTT
v_gene: TRBV6-5; abundance: few; j_gene: TRBJ2-4; d_gene: -; CDR3aa: CASSYSQQTLAKNIQYF; CDR3nt: TGTGCCAGCAGTTACTCGCAGCAGACACTAGCCAAAAACATTCAGTACTTC
v_gene: TRBV28; abundance: -; j_gene: TRBJ2-7; d_gene: -; CDR3aa: CASTLGGQLGEQYF; CDR3nt: TGTGCCAGCACCCTTGGGGGCCAACTCGGGGAGCAGTACTTC
v_gene: TRBV10-3; abundance: few; j_gene: TRBJ2-1; d_gene: -; CDR3aa: CAISGTVYNEQFF; CDR3nt: TGTGCCATCAGCGGGACTGTCTACAATGAGCAGTTCTTC
v_gene: TRBV5-1; abundance: -; j_gene: TRBJ2-3; d_gene: -; CDR3aa: CASSVGTDTQYF; CDR3nt: TGCGCCAGCAGCGTTGGTACAGATACGCAGTATTTT
v_gene: TRBV20-1; abundance: -; j_gene: TRBJ2-1; d_gene: -; CDR3aa: CSADVRGAEQFF; CDR3nt: TGCAGTGCGGACGTTCGGGGGGCTGAGCAGTTCTTC
v_gene: TRBV5-1; abundance: many; j_gene: TRBJ2-5; d_gene: TRBD2; CDR3aa: CASSLGAGSGRTPFQETQYF; CDR3nt: TGCGCCAGCAGCCTGGGGGCCGGTAGCGGGAGGACTCCCTTCCAAGAGACCCAGTACTTC
v_gene: TRBV6-5; abundance: once; j_gene: TRBJ2-5; d_gene: TRBD2; CDR3aa: CASSYEGGDQETQYF; CDR3nt: TGTGCCAGCAGCTACGAGGGAGGGGATCAAGAGACCCAGTACTTC
v_gene: TRBV5-1; abundance: many; j_gene: TRBJ2-1; d_gene: TRBD2; CDR3aa: CASSLESWTSGPLGSYNEQFF; CDR3nt: TGCGCCAGCAGCTTGGAGAGCTGGACTAGCGGACCTCTGGGGTCCTACAATGAGCAGTTCTTC
v_gene: TRBV28; abundance: -; j_gene: TRBJ1-1; d_gene: -; CDR3aa: CATRDDRRIQAFF; CDR3nt: TGTGCCACCAGGGACGACCGAAGGATCCAAGCTTTCTTT
v_gene: TRBV6-5; abundance: -; j_gene: TRBJ2-7; d_gene: TRBD2; CDR3aa: CASSYGTRASEQYF; CDR3nt: TGTGCCAGCAGTTACGGGACTAGGGCCTCCGAGCAGTACTTC
v_gene: TRBV7-2; abundance: many; j_gene: TRBJ2-7; d_gene: -; CDR3aa: CASSLQSAYEQYF; CDR3nt: TGTGCCAGCAGCTTACAGTCGGCTTACGAGCAGTACTTC
v_gene: TRBV6-1; abundance: -; j_gene: TRBJ2-7; d_gene: TRBD1; CDR3aa: CASSPGQEETYEQYF; CDR3nt: TGTGCCAGCAGTCCGGGACAGGAGGAAACCTACGAGCAGTACTTC
v_gene: TRBV20-1; abundance: -; j_gene: TRBJ1-3; d_gene: -; CDR3aa: CSARPTRPGNTIYF; CDR3nt: TGCAGTGCTAGGCCTACTCGGCCCGGAAACACCATATATTTT
v_gene: TRBV7-9; abundance: -; j_gene: TRBJ2-7; d_gene: -; CDR3aa: CASSLFQGYEQYF; CDR3nt: TGTGCCAGCAGCTTATTTCAAGGCTACGAGCAGTACTTC
v_gene: TRBV20-1; abundance: -; j_gene: TRBJ2-7; d_gene: -; CDR3aa: CSASRVGGTRSYEQYF; CDR3nt: TGCAGTGCTAGCAGGGTCGGCGGGACCCGTTCCTACGAGCAGTACTTC
v_gene: TRBV11-2; abundance: few; j_gene: TRBJ2-7; d_gene: -; CDR3aa: CASSQLTAYEQYF; CDR3nt: TGTGCCAGCAGCCAACTAACAGCGTACGAGCAGTACTTC
v_gene: TRBV20-1; abundance: -; j_gene: TRBJ2-1; d_gene: TRBD2; CDR3aa: CSASGRGGPNEQFF; CDR3nt: TGCAGTGCTAGCGGGCGGGGGGGCCCCAATGAGCAGTTCTTC
v_gene: TRBV29-1; abundance: few; j_gene: TRBJ2-3; d_gene: TRBD2; CDR3aa: CSVRLAVTDTQYF; CDR3nt: TGCAGCGTTCGACTAGCGGTCACAGATACGCAGTATTTT
v_gene: TRBV15; abundance: many; j_gene: TRBJ2-7; d_gene: -; CDR3aa: CATSSSGRDEQYF; CDR3nt: TGTGCCACCAGCTCCTCCGGGCGGGACGAGCAGTACTTC
v_gene: TRBV20-1; abundance: -; j_gene: TRBJ2-7; d_gene: -; CDR3aa: CSFETVYGEQYF; CDR3nt: TGCAGTTTCGAGACCGTGTATGGCGAGCAGTACTTC
v_gene: TRBV28; abundance: few; j_gene: TRBJ1-5; d_gene: -; CDR3aa: CASSLGINQPQHF; CDR3nt: TGTGCCAGCAGTTTAGGGATCAATCAGCCCCAGCACTTT
v_gene: TRBV6-1; abundance: -; j_gene: TRBJ2-4; d_gene: TRBD1; CDR3aa: CASRQGAPKNIQYF; CDR3nt: TGTGCCAGCAGGCAGGGGGCCCCTAAAAACATTCAGTACTTC
v_gene: TRBV6-1; abundance: few; j_gene: TRBJ2-7; d_gene: -; CDR3aa: CASSSQRPDEQYF; CDR3nt: TGTGCCAGCAGCAGTCAGCGTCCCGACGAGCAGTACTTC
v_gene: TRBV20-1; abundance: -; j_gene: TRBJ2-1; d_gene: TRBD2; CDR3aa: CSAIRTSGNEQFF; CDR3nt: TGCAGTGCTATTCGGACTAGCGGGAATGAGCAGTTCTTC
v_gene: TRBV20-1; abundance: many; j_gene: TRBJ2-3; d_gene: TRBD1; CDR3aa: CSASRDREVDTQYF; CDR3nt: TGCAGTGCTAGCCGGGACAGGGAGGTGGATACGCAGTATTTT
v_gene: TRBV11-1; abundance: -; j_gene: TRBJ1-4; d_gene: -; CDR3aa: CASSLVLGAESRTNEKLFF; CDR3nt: TGTGCCAGCAGCTTAGTCCTGGGGGCTGAATCTAGGACTAATGAAAAACTGTTTTTT
v_gene: TRBV28; abundance: -; j_gene: TRBJ2-1; d_gene: -; CDR3aa: CASSPPQGNTNEQFF; CDR3nt: TGTGCCAGCAGTCCCCCCCAAGGAAATACCAATGAGCAGTTCTTC
v_gene: TRBV29-1; abundance: -; j_gene: TRBJ2-1; d_gene: -; CDR3aa: CSFTLLVLGVYNEQFF; CDR3nt: TGCAGCTTCACGCTTTTGGTCCTTGGGGTCTACAATGAGCAGTTCTTC
v_gene: TRBV7-9; abundance: -; j_gene: TRBJ2-1; d_gene: -; CDR3aa: CASSLVRWTENNEQFF; CDR3nt: TGTGCCAGCAGCTTAGTGAGGTGGACAGAAAACAATGAGCAGTTCTTC
v_gene: TRBV5-1; abundance: many; j_gene: TRBJ2-7; d_gene: -; CDR3aa: CASSLEGGRGAEQYF; CDR3nt: TGCGCCAGCAGCTTGGAAGGGGGTAGAGGGGCCGAGCAGTACTTC
v_gene: TRBV2; abundance: -; j_gene: TRBJ2-3; d_gene: -; CDR3aa: CASIGEVGDTQYF; CDR3nt: TGTGCCAGCATAGGGGAGGTGGGAGATACGCAGTATTTT
v_gene: TRBV7-8; abundance: -; j_gene: TRBJ2-5; d_gene: TRBD1; CDR3aa: CASSQIPDRGERETQYF; CDR3nt: TGTGCCAGCAGCCAGATTCCGGACAGGGGAGAACGAGAGACCCAGTACTTC
v_gene: TRBV27; abundance: few; j_gene: TRBJ1-1; d_gene: -; CDR3aa: CASRAGDRTEAFF; CDR3nt: TGTGCCAGCAGGGCTGGCGACAGGACTGAAGCTTTCTTT
v_gene: TRBV3-1; abundance: -; j_gene: TRBJ2-7; d_gene: -; CDR3aa: CASSQHDYEQYF; CDR3nt: TGTGCCAGCAGCCAGCACGACTACGAGCAGTACTTC
v_gene: TRBV4-1; abundance: once; j_gene: TRBJ2-1; d_gene: -; CDR3aa: CVSSQNMANEQFF; CDR3nt: TGCGTCAGCAGCCAGAACATGGCCAATGAGCAGTTCTTC
v_gene: TRBV25-1; abundance: -; j_gene: TRBJ1-1; d_gene: -; CDR3aa: CASSEYFSRTEAFF; CDR3nt: TGTGCCAGCAGTGAATATTTTTCCCGGACTGAAGCTTTCTTT
v_gene: TRBV12-3/TRBV12-4; abundance: once; j_gene: TRBJ2-1; d_gene: -; CDR3aa: CASRSRQASEQFF; CDR3nt: TGTGCCAGCAGGTCCCGACAGGCTAGTGAGCAGTTCTTC
v_gene: TRBV27; abundance: once; j_gene: TRBJ2-3; d_gene: -; CDR3aa: CASRDTERPHGTDTPYF; CDR3nt: TGTGCCAGCAGAGACACAGAGAGACCGCACGGCACAGATACGCCGTATTTT
v_gene: TRBV11-2; abundance: many; j_gene: TRBJ2-7; d_gene: TRBD1; CDR3aa: CASSRGRGLYDEQYF; CDR3nt: TGTGCCAGCAGCCGGGGCAGGGGGCTTTACGACGAGCAGTACTTC
v_gene: TRBV20-1; abundance: once; j_gene: TRBJ2-7; d_gene: -; CDR3aa: CSARLFGIREAEQYF; CDR3nt: TGCAGTGCCCGTCTATTCGGGATCCGGGAAGCTGAGCAGTACTTC
v_gene: TRBV20-1; abundance: few; j_gene: TRBJ1-3; d_gene: -; CDR3aa: CSARDSGVSGNTIYF; CDR3nt: TGCAGTGCTAGAGACTCGGGGGTCTCTGGAAACACCATATATTTT
v_gene: TRBV28; abundance: -; j_gene: TRBJ2-2; d_gene: TRBD1; CDR3aa: CASSSPYRGTGELFF; CDR3nt: TGTGCCAGCAGTTCGCCATACAGGGGTACCGGGGAGCTGTTTTTT
v_gene: TRBV5-1; abundance: -; j_gene: TRBJ2-1; d_gene: TRBD1; CDR3aa: CASSGDRVVNEQFF; CDR3nt: TGCGCCAGCAGCGGGGACAGGGTGGTCAATGAGCAGTTCTTC
v_gene: TRBV3-1; abundance: many; j_gene: TRBJ1-1; d_gene: TRBD1; CDR3aa: CASSQTQGGRAFF; CDR3nt: TGTGCCAGCAGCCAGACACAGGGGGGTCGGGCTTTCTTT
v_gene: TRBV20-1; abundance: many; j_gene: TRBJ2-3; d_gene: -; CDR3aa: CSATLDGRTGDTQYF; CDR3nt: TGCAGTGCTACACTAGACGGGAGGACAGGGGATACGCAGTATTTT